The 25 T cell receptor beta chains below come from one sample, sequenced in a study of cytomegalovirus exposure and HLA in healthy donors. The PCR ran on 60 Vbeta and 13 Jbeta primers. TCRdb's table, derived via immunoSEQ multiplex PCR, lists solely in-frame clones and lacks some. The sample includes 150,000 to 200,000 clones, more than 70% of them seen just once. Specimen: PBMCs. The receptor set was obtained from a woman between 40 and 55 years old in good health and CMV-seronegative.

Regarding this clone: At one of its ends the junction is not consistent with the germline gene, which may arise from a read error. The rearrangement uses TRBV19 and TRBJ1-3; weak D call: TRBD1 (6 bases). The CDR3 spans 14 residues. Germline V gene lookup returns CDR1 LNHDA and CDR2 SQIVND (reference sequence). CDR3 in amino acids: CASGGGASGDTIYF. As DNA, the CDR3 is TGTGCCAGTGGGGGCGGTGCCTCTGGAGACACCATATATTTT.

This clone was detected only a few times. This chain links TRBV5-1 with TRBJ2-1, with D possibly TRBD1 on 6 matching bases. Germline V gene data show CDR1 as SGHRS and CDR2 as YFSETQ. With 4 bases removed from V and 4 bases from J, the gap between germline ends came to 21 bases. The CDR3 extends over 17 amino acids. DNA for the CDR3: TGCGCCAGCAGCAAAGGGGAATTCCGGGACAATTACAATGAGCAGTTCTTC. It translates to CASSKGEFRDNYNEQFF.

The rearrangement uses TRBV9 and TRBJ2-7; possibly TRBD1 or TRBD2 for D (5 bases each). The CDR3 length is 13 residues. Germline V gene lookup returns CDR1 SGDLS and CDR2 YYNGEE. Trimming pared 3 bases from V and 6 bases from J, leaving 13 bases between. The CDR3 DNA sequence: TGTGCCAGCAGCGCCCACCATGGGGGCGAGCAGTACGTC. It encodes CASSAHHGGEQYV.

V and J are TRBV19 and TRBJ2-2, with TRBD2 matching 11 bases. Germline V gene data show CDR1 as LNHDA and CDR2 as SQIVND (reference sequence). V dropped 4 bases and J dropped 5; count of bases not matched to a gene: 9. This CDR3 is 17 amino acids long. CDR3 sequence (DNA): TGTGCCAGTAGTAGTCGACTAGCGGGAACGGTGACCGGGGAGCTGTTTTTT. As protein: CASSSRLAGTVTGELFF.

The chain's CDR3 is CSVGAGQNFSPLHF. The CDR3 nucleotides read TGCAGCGTTGGGGCGGGACAGAACTTTTCACCCCTCCACTTT. The chain combines TRBV29-1 with TRBJ1-6, with TRBD1 matching over 7 bases. Germline V lookup: CDR1 SQVTM, CDR2 ANQGSEA. This CDR3 is 14 amino acids long. V shed 4 bases, J shed 9 bases, and the junction held 9 bases outside the gene matches. The variable domain in full, with the rest retrieved from reference TRBV29-1 and TRBJ1-6, is SAVISQKPSRDICQRGTSLTIQCQVDSQVTMMFWYRQQPGQSLTLIATANQGSEATYESGFVIDKFPISRPNLTFSTLTVSNMSPEDSSIYLCSVGAGQNFSPLHFGNGTRLTVT.

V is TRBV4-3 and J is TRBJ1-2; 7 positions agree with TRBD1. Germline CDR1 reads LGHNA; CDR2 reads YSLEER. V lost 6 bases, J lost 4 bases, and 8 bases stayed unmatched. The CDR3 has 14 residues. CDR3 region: CASRPTQGTYGYTF. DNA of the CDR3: TGCGCCAGCAGGCCAACACAGGGGACCTATGGCTACACCTTC.

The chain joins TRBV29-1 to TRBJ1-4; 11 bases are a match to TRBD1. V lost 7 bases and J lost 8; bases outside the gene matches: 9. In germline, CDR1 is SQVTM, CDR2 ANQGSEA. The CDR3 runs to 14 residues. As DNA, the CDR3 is TGCAGCGCCTCTCCGGGACAGGGGGAAGAAAAACTGTTTTTT. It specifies CSASPGQGEEKLFF.

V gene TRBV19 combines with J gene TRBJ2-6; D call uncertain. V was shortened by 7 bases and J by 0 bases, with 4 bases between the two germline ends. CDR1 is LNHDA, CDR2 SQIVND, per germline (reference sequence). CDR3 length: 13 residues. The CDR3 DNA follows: TGTGCCAGTACCGGCTCTGGGGCCAACGTCCTGACTTTC. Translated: CASTGSGANVLTF.

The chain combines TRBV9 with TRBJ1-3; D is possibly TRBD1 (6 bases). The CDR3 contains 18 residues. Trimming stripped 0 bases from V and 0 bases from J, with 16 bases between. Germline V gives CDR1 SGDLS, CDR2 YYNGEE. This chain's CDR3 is CASSVARSPGVSGNTIYF. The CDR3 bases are TGTGCCAGCAGCGTAGCTAGGTCTCCAGGGGTCTCTGGAAACACCATATATTTT.

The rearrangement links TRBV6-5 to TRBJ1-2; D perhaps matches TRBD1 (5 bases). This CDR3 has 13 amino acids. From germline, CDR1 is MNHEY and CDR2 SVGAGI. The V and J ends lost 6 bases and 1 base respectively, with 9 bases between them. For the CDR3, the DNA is TGTGCCAGCAGCGTCAGGGTTAACTATGGCTACACCTTC. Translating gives CASSVRVNYGYTF.

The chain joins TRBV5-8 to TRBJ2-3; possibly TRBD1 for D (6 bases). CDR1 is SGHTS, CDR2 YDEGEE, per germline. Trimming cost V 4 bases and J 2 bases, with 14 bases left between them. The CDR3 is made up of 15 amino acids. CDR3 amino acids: CASSTGQLFTDTQYF. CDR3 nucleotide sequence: TGTGCCAGCAGCACAGGACAGTTATTCACAGATACGCAGTATTTT.

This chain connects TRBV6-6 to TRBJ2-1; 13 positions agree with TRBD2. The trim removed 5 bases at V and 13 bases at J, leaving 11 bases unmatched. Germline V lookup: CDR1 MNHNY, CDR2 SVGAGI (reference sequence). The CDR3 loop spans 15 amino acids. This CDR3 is CASSPAGTSGNFQFF. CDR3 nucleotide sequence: TGTGCCAGCAGTCCTGCCGGGACTAGCGGGAATTTTCAGTTCTTC.

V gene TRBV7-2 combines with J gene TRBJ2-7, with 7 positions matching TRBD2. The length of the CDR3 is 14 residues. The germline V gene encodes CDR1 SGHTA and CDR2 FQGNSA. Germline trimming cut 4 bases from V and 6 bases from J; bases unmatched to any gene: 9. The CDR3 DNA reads TGTGCCAGCAGCTCCGGGACTACCTCCGGCGAGCAGTACTTC. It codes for CASSSGTTSGEQYF.

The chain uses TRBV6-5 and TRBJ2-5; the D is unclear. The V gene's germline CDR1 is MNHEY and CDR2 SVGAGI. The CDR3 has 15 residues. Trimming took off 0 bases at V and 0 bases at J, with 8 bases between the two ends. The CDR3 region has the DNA TGTGCCAGCAGTTACTCGGTACAGCACCAAGAGACCCAGTACTTC. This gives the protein CASSYSVQHQETQYF.

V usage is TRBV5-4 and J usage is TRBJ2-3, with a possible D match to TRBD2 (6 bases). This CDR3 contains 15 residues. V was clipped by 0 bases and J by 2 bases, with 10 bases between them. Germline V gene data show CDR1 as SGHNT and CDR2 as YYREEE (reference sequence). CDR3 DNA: TGTGCCAGCAGCTTGGACGGGGGTTTCACAGATACGCAGTATTTT. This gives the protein CASSLDGGFTDTQYF.

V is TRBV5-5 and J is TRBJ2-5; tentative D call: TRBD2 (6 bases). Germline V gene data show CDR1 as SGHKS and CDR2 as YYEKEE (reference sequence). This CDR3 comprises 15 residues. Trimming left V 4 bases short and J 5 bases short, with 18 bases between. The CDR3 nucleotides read TGTGCCAGCAGCCCGGGGACTTCAGTGCGGGAGACCCAGTACTTC. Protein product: CASSPGTSVRETQYF.

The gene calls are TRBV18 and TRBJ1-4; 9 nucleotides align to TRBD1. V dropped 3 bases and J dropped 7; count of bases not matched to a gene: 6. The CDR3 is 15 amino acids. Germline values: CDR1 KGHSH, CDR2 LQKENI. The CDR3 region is CASSPIGTGFEKLFF. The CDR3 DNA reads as TGTGCCAGCTCACCCATCGGGACAGGGTTTGAAAAACTGTTTTTT.

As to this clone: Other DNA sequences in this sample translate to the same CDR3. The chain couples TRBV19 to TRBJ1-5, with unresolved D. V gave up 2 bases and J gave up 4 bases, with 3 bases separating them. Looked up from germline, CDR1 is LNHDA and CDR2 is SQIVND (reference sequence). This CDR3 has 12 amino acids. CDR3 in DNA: TGTGCCAGTAGTATACGGAATCAGCCCCAGCATTTT. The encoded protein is CASSIRNQPQHF.

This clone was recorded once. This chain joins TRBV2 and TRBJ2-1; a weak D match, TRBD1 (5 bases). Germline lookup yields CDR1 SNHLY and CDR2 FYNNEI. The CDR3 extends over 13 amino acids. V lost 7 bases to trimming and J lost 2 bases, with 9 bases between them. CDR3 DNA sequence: TGTGCCAGCATACGGACAACCTACAATGAGCAGTTCTTC. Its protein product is CASIRTTYNEQFF.

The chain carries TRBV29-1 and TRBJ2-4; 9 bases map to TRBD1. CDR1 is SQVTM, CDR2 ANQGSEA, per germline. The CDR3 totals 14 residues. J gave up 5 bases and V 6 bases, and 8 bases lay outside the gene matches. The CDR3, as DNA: TGCAGCGTCGATTCGACAGGGGGGCAAAACATTCAGTACTTC. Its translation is CSVDSTGGQNIQYF.

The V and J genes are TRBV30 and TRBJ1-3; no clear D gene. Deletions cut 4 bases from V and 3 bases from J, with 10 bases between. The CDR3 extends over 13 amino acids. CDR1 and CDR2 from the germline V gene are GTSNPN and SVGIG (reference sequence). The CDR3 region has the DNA TGTGCCTGGATTGGCCAGTTTGGAAACACCATATATTTT. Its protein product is CAWIGQFGNTIYF.

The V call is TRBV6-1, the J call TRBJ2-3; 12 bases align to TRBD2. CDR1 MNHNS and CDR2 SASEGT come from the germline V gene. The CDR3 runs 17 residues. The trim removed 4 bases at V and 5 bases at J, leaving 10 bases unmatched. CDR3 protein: CASSVTSGSSGGDTQYF. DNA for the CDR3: TGTGCCAGCAGTGTGACTAGCGGGAGTTCTGGGGGAGATACGCAGTATTTT.

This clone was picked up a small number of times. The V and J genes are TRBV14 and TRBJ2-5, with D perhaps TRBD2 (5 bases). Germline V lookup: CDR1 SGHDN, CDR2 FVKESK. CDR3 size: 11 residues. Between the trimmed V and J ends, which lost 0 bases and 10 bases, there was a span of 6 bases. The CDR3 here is CASSQEEVQYF. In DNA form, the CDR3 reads TGTGCCAGCAGCCAAGAGGAGGTCCAGTACTTC.

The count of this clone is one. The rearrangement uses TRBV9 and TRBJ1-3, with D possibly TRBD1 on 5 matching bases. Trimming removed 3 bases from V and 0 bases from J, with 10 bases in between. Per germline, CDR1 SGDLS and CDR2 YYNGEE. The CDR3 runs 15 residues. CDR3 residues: CASSARTTSGNTIYF. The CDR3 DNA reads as TGTGCCAGCAGCGCCCGGACAACCTCTGGAAACACCATATATTTT.

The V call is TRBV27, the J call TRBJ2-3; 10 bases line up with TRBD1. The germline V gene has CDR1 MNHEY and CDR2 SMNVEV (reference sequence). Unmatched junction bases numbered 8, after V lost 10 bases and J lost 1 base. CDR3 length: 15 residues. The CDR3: CATKDRGYGTDTQYF. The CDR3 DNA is TGTGCCACCAAGGACAGGGGGTATGGCACAGATACGCAGTATTTT.